The T cell receptor beta chain described here comes from a study of blood T cell repertoires in COVID-19. Study at large: Sites in the United States, Italy and Spain provided acute and convalescent COVID-19 samples. From T cells, B-cell-depleted T cells, or PBMCs came the material, which was cDNA or gDNA.

The length of the CDR3 is 14 residues. Germline trimming cut 4 bases from V and 4 bases from J; bases unmatched to any gene: 5. Germline V lookup: CDR1 SGHDT, CDR2 YYEEEE. In the original analysis: Estimated nucleated cell counts came from reference gene primer amplification. Some clones are missing from TCRdb's copy, which holds only in-frame ones; the method was immunoSEQ multiplex PCR. V and J calls and clone size come straight from that table; D and trimming were deduced from the DNA. The sample contains about 50,000 clones, just over 90% of which appear only once. The sample was peripheral blood. V is TRBV5-6 and J is TRBJ2-7; 10 bases are a match to TRBD1. This TCR came from a middle-aged man with acute or convalescent COVID-19. CDR3 protein: CASSRGTGVYEQYF. The CDR3 nucleotides read TGTGCCAGCAGCCGGGGGACAGGGGTGTACGAGCAGTACTTC.